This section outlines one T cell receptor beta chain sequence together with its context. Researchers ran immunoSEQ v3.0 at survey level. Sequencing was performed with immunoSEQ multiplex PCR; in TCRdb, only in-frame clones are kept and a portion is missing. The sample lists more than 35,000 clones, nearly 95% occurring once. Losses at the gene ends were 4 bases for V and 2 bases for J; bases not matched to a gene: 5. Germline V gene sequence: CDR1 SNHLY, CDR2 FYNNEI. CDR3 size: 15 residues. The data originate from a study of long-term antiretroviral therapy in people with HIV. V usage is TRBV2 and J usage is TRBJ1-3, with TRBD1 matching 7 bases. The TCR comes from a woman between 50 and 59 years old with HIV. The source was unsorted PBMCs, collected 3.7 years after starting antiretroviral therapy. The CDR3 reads CASSAGQATGNTIYF. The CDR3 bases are TGTGCCAGCAGTGCAGGACAGGCAACTGGAAACACCATATATTTT.